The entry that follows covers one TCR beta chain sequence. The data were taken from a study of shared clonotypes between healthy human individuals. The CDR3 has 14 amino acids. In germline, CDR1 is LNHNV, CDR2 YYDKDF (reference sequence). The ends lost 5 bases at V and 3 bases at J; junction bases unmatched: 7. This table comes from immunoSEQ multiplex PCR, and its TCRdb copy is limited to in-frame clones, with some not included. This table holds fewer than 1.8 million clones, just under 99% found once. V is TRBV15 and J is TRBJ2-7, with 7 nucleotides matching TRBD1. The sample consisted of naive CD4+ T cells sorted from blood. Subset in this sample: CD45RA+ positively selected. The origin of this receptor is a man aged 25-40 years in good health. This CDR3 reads CATSGNDRVYEQYF. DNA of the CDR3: TGTGCCACCAGCGGCAATGACAGGGTCTACGAGCAGTACTTC.